This TCR beta chain was observed in a study of sequential checkpoint blockade in melanoma. Study-wide context: Arm A got nivolumab then ipilimumab; arm B the reverse, 1:1. Both treatment sequences were followed by maintenance nivolumab. TCRbeta immunosequencing was performed on DNA from 91 pretreatment melanoma tumor samples.

Treatment: randomized to nivolumab then ipilimumab (arm A) or the reverse (arm B). None of the patients previously received DNA-damaging chemotherapy. Some clones are missing from TCRdb's copy, which holds only in-frame ones; the method was immunoSEQ multiplex PCR. The sample yields fewer than 2,000 clones, about 20% seen once. CDR1 and CDR2 (germline): SGHNT, YENEEA. The V gene lost 5 bases and the J gene lost 6 bases, with 14 bases spanning the gap. The CDR3 runs to 14 residues. This clone counts as medium-sized. The sample consisted of tumor tissue (inferred from file names), taken from a patient given nivolumab and ipilimumab in sequence. V is TRBV11-3 and J is TRBJ2-1, with D perhaps matching TRBD2 (5 bases). The TCR comes from a human donor with melanoma. In DNA form, the CDR3 reads TGTGCCAGCAGCCCCCGAGGGCTAACCAATGAGCAGTTCTTC. Residues: CASSPRGLTNEQFF.